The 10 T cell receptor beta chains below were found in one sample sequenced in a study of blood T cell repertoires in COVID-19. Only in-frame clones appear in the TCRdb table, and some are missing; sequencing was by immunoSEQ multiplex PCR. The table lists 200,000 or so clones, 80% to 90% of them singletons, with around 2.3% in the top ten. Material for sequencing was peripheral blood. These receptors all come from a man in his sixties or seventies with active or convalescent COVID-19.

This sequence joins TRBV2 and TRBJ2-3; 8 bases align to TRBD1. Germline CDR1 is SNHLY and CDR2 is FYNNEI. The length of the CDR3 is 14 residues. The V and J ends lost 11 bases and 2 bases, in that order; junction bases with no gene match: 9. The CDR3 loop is CAGRTGTVTDTQYF. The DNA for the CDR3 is TGTGCCGGGAGGACAGGGACCGTCACAGATACGCAGTATTTT.

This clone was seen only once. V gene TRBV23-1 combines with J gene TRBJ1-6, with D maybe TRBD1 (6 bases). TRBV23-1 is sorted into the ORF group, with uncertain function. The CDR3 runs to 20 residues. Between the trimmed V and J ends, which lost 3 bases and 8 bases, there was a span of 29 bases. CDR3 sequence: CASSQTGFQKPPIRDSPLHF. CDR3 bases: TGCGCCAGCAGTCAGACAGGCTTCCAAAAACCTCCCATACGGGATTCACCCCTCCACTTT.

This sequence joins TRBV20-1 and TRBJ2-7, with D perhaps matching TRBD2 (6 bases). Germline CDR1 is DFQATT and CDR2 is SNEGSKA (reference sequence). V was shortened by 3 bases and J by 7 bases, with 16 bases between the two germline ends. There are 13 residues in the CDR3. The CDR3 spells CSASIRRGGEQYF. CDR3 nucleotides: TGCAGTGCTAGTATAAGGCGAGGAGGGGAGCAGTACTTC.

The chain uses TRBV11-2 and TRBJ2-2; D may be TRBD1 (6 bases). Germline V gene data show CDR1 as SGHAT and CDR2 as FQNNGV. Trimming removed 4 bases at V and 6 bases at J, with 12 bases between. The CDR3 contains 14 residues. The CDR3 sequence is CASSSGVQAGELFF. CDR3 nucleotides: TGTGCCAGCAGCTCAGGGGTTCAGGCCGGGGAGCTGTTTTTT. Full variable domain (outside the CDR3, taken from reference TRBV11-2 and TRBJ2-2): EAGVAQSPRYKIIEKRQSVAFWCNPISGHATLYWYQQILGQGPKLLIQFQNNGVVDDSQLPKDRFSAERLKGVDSTLKIQPAKLEDSAVYLCASSSGVQAGELFFGEGSRLTVL.

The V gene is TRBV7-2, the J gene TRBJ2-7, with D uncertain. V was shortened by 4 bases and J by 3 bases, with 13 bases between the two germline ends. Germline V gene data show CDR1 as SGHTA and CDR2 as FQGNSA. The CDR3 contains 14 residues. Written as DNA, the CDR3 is TGTGCCAGCAGCTCAAGAGAAGGCGGCTACGAGCAGTACTTC. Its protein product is CASSSREGGYEQYF. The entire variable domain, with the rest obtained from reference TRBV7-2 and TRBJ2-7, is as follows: GAGVSQSPSNKVTEKGKDVELRCDPISGHTALYWYRQSLGQGLEFLIYFQGNSAPDKSGLPSDRFSAERTGGSVSTLTIQRTQQEDSAVYLCASSSREGGYEQYFGPGTRLTVT.

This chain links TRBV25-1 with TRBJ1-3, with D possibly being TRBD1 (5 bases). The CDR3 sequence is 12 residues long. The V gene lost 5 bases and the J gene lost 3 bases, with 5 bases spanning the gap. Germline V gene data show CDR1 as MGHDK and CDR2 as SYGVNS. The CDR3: CASSQGGNTIYF. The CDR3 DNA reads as TGTGCCAGCAGTCAGGGTGGAAACACCATATATTTT.

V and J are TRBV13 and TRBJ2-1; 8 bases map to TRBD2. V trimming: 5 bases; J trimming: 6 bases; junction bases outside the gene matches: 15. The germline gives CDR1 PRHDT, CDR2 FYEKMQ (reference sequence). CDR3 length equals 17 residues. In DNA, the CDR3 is TGTGCCAGCAGCCAGGGAACTAGCGGACTCCCAGGCAATGAGCAGTTCTTC. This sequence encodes CASSQGTSGLPGNEQFF.

The CDR3 sequence is CASSAGTSGSGYNEQFF. CDR3 in DNA: TGTGCCAGCAGCGCCGGGACTAGCGGGAGTGGCTACAATGAGCAGTTCTTC. The chain links TRBV9 to TRBJ2-1; TRBD2 aligns across 14 bases. The CDR3 length is 17 residues. V gave up 3 bases and J gave up 3 bases; unmatched junction bases: 5. Germline assignment: CDR1 SGDLS and CDR2 YYNGEE.

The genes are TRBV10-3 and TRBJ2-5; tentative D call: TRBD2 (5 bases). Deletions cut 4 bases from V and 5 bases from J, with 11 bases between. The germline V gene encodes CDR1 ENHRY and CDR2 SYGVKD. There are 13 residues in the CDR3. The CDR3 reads CAISAGLHETQYF. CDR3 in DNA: TGTGCCATCAGTGCAGGACTGCATGAGACCCAGTACTTC.

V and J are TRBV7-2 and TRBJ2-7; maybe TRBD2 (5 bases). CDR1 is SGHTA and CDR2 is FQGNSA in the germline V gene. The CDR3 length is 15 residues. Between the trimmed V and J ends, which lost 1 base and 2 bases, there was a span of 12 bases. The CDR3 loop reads CASSLDRGSPYEQYF. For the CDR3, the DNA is TGTGCCAGCAGCTTAGATCGGGGATCCCCCTACGAGCAGTACTTC.